This passage covers 23 T cell receptor beta chains from one sample sequenced in a study of blood T cells in healthy people across ages (dated by TCRdb to 2015 to 2017). Library creation used 5' RACE. Instrument used: Illumina HiSeq 2500. The second PCR ran for about 6 to 12 cycles and used a J-beta primer mix along with a sample-barcoded 5' primer. The public reads were reprocessed in TCRdb via fastp at Q25 and MiXCR, keeping in-frame beta chains. Here each entry gathers all rows of one CDR3 protein and keeps the most common genes and DNA. Across this sample there are roughly 2 million distinct CDR3 sequences, with less than 50% seen only once. The ten biggest clones cover 2% to 2.5% of the sample. Sequencing was done on a sample of blood. These receptors all stem from a woman aged 40 to 49 in good health.

This clonotype has just a few counts. The junction and the germline gene differ at one end; a read error may be behind it. CDR3 nucleotides: TGTGCCAGCAGTTATAGGGCCCAAGAGACCCAGTACTTC. Translation gives CASSYRAQETQYF. This chain joins TRBV5-1 and TRBJ2-5; D call uncertain. CDR1 is SGHRS and CDR2 is YFSETQ in the germline V gene. This CDR3 region has 13 residues.

In its sample, this clonotype was seen once. V and J are TRBV6-5 and TRBJ1-2; D is uncertain. Germline V gene sequence: CDR1 MNHEY, CDR2 SVGAGI. V was clipped by 7 bases and J by 7 bases, with 16 bases between them. The CDR3 is made up of 13 amino acids. DNA for the CDR3: TGTGCCAGCAAACAAACGGGCAGGCCTGGCTACACCTTC. Translation gives CASKQTGRPGYTF.

Note on this clonotype: Mismatch with germline at one junction end may stem from a read error. This sequence joins TRBV13 and TRBJ1-2, with D maybe TRBD1 (6 bases). The CDR3 totals 14 residues. CDR1 is PRHDT, CDR2 FYEKMQ, per germline (reference sequence). This chain's CDR3 is CASSPRGANYGHTF. The CDR3 nucleotides are TGTGCCAGCAGCCCACGGGGGGCGAACTATGGCCACACCTTC.

The J gene is TRBJ1-1, the V gene TRBV18; a possible D gene is TRBD1 (5 bases). V was trimmed by 0 bases and J by 5 bases, leaving 13 bases between them. Germline-derived CDR1 and CDR2 are KGHSH and LQKENI. The CDR3 has 15 residues. The CDR3 DNA reads as TGTGCCAGCTCACCACCCGCAGGGAGGGCGACTGAAGCTTTCTTT. This encodes CASSPPAGRATEAFF.

The V and J genes are TRBV7-2 and TRBJ1-5, with 9 bases that match TRBD1. The CDR3 is 16 amino acids. CDR1 is SGHTA, CDR2 FQGNSA, per germline. The V gene end was trimmed by 0 bases and the J gene end by 7 bases; junction bases not matched to a gene: 7. The CDR3 loop reads CASSLAPTGTGQPQHF. In DNA form, the CDR3 reads TGTGCCAGCAGCTTAGCGCCGACAGGGACAGGGCAGCCCCAGCATTTT.

V and J are TRBV16 and TRBJ2-5; D assignment may be TRBD1 or TRBD2 (6 bases each). Germline-derived CDR1 and CDR2 are KGHSY and FQNENV. The CDR3 runs to 15 residues. V gave up 4 bases and J gave up 11 bases, with 23 bases separating them. The CDR3 spells CASSPSRGHYNEQYF. The CDR3 DNA follows: TGTGCCAGCAGCCCTAGCCGGGGGCACTACAATGAGCAGTACTTC.

The chain recombines TRBV5-1 with TRBJ2-7; D is unresolved. CDR3 length: 16 amino acids. Germline CDR1 reads SGHRS; CDR2 reads YFSETQ. V gave up 0 bases and J gave up 1 base, with 14 bases separating them. In DNA, the CDR3 is TGCGCCAGCAGCTTGGACCAATCCTATGGATCCTACGAGCAGTACTTC. Translating gives CASSLDQSYGSYEQYF.

The chain uses TRBV9 and TRBJ1-2, with a weak D call TRBD1 (6 bases). The germline V gene has CDR1 SGDLS and CDR2 YYNGEE. The CDR3 has 15 amino acids. The germline V and J ends were trimmed by 2 bases and 8 bases, with 19 bases remaining between them. CDR3 DNA: TGTGCCAGCAGCGTCTCGACAGGCTCCCTGATGGGCTACACCTTC. Protein product: CASSVSTGSLMGYTF.

This clonotype was seen a few times. The gene calls are TRBV11-1 and TRBJ2-1; 11 bases fit TRBD2. Per germline, CDR1 SGHAT and CDR2 FQDESV (reference sequence). The CDR3 contains 18 residues. The V and J ends lost 2 bases and 3 bases, in that order; junction bases with no gene match: 9. The CDR3 region is CASSLTRASGGNYNEQFF. For the CDR3, the DNA is TGTGCCAGCAGCTTAACTCGAGCTAGCGGGGGGAACTACAATGAGCAGTTCTTC. The variable domain in full, with the rest retrieved from reference TRBV11-1 and TRBJ2-1, is EAEVAQSPRYKITEKSQAVAFWCDPISGHATLYWYRQILGQGPELLVQFQDESVVDDSQLPKDRFSAERLKGVDSTLKIQPAELGDSAMYLCASSLTRASGGNYNEQFFGPGTRLTVL.

In its sample, this clonotype was seen a few times. Its ends do not fully match the called genes, so a read error is possible. The chain links TRBV4-1 to TRBJ2-3; 10 nucleotides match TRBD2. Germline V CDR1 and CDR2: MGHRA, YSYEKL. The CDR3 covers 16 residues. CDR3 loop: CASSHATSGGTDTQYF. In DNA, the CDR3 is TGTGCCAGCAGCCACGCAACTAGCGGGGGCACAGATACGCAGTATTTT.

A note on this clonotype: A much larger clone differs by one base, so this may be a read error. The V call is TRBV7-9, the J call TRBJ2-4; D ambiguous. The J call may be faulty, since TRBJ2-7 better matches the DNA end. Germline CDR1 and CDR2: SEHNR and FQNEAQ (reference sequence). The CDR3 is 13 amino acids. The CDR3: CASNPKGIYEQYF. The DNA for the CDR3 is TGTGCCAGCAACCCGAAAGGGATCTACGAGCAGTACTTC.

The chain couples TRBV27 to TRBJ2-1; TRBD1 matches at 10 bases. CDR1 and CDR2 (germline): MNHEY, SMNVEV (reference sequence). V gave up 5 bases and J gave up 2 bases; unmatched junction bases: 6. This CDR3 has 16 residues. CDR3 region: CASSPLDRGPYNEQFF. CDR3 in DNA: TGTGCCAGCAGTCCACTCGACAGGGGGCCCTACAATGAGCAGTTCTTC.

The chain combines TRBV12-3 or TRBV12-4 with TRBJ1-1, with no clear D. V lost 5 bases and J 5 bases, leaving 15 bases between the germline ends. The CDR3 extends over 14 amino acids. The CDR3: CASSPLIRGTEAFF. Written as DNA, the CDR3 is TGTGCCAGCAGTCCGCTGATTCGGGGAACTGAAGCTTTCTTT.

The CDR3 loop reads CASSGGGLAGMGDTQYF. In DNA, the CDR3 is TGTGCCAGCAGCGGGGGGGGTCTAGCGGGGATGGGAGATACGCAGTATTTT. The V gene is TRBV7-2, the J gene TRBJ2-3; TRBD2 agrees at 9 bases. Germline V gives CDR1 SGHTA, CDR2 FQGNSA. V shed 5 bases and J 5 bases; nucleotides not matched to a gene: 14. The CDR3 runs 17 residues.

The chain combines TRBV7-9 with TRBJ1-2; 7 positions agree with TRBD1. Looked up from germline, CDR1 is SEHNR and CDR2 is FQNEAQ (reference sequence). Unmatched junction bases numbered 5, after V lost 5 bases and J lost 8 bases. The CDR3 is made up of 12 amino acids. The CDR3: CASSPTGTGYTF. The CDR3 bases are TGTGCCAGCAGCCCGACAGGGACGGGCTACACCTTC.

This clonotype turned up a few times. The chain uses TRBV4-2 and TRBJ2-3, with 8 positions matching TRBD2. The V gene end was trimmed by 0 bases and the J gene end by 4 bases; junction bases not matched to a gene: 12. From germline, CDR1 is LGHNA and CDR2 YNFKEQ. The CDR3 sequence is 18 residues long. CDR3 amino acids: CASSQERSGGANADTQYF. The CDR3 nucleotides read TGTGCCAGCAGCCAAGAAAGGTCCGGGGGGGCCAACGCAGATACGCAGTATTTT.

As DNA, the CDR3 is TGTGCCACCAGCAGCCGGGACAGGGCAACTGGGGCCAACGTCCTGACTTTC. This sequence encodes CATSSRDRATGANVLTF. The chain has TRBV15 and TRBJ2-6; 9 bases fit TRBD1. The germline CDR1 and CDR2 sequences are LNHNV and YYDKDF (reference sequence). V shed 3 bases, J shed 2 bases, and the junction held 5 bases outside the gene matches. This CDR3 has 17 residues.

The chain is built from TRBV20-1 and TRBJ2-7; D possibly corresponds to TRBD2 (7 bases). This CDR3 is built from 13 residues. The V gene lost 1 base and the J gene lost 3 bases, with 10 bases spanning the gap. The germline V gene has CDR1 DFQATT and CDR2 SNEGSKA (reference sequence). As DNA, the CDR3 is TGCAGTGCTAGAGGGGGGGGCCACTACGAGCAGTACTTC. Its protein product is CSARGGGHYEQYF.

The chain joins TRBV2 to TRBJ2-1, with 14 bases identical to TRBD2. Germline values: CDR1 SNHLY, CDR2 FYNNEI. The CDR3 is 18 residues long. The junction had 8 bases not matched to a gene; V was cut back by 2 bases and J by 5 bases. The CDR3 DNA reads TGTGCCAGCAGTGAAAGACTAGCGGGGGGGATCGGAGACAATGAGCAGTTCTTC. It is translated as CASSERLAGGIGDNEQFF.

V gene TRBV7-9 combines with J gene TRBJ2-3, with TRBD2 identical over 9 bases. The CDR3 contains 16 residues. The germline V gene has CDR1 SEHNR and CDR2 FQNEAQ (reference sequence). J was trimmed by 4 bases and V by 8 bases; bases with no gene match: 13. CDR3 sequence (DNA): TGTGCCAGCCCTAGCGGGGAGCTTGATTTCTCAGATACGCAGTATTTT. The encoded protein is CASPSGELDFSDTQYF.

This clonotype was seen a few times. This rearrangement joins TRBV29-1 to TRBJ1-2, with 12 bases matching TRBD1. Germline values: CDR1 SQVTM, CDR2 ANQGSEA. The CDR3 has 14 amino acids. The V segment lost 6 bases and the J segment 8 bases; nucleotides outside the gene matches: 10. Written as DNA, the CDR3 is TGCAGCGTCGAGGCGGGACAGGGGGCAAAGGGCTACACCTTC. It yields the protein CSVEAGQGAKGYTF.

Notes on this clonotype: A junction end diverges from the germline sequence, so it may reflect a read error. J is TRBJ2-5 and V is TRBV6-6; no firm D call. Germline values: CDR1 MNHNY, CDR2 SVGAGI (reference sequence). The CDR3 runs 14 residues. The CDR3 loop reads CASSPLSLQGTQYF. CDR3 in DNA: TGTGCCAGCAGCCCCCTGAGCCTCCAAGGGACCCAGTACTTC.

There are a few counts of this clonotype. This rearrangement joins TRBV29-1 to TRBJ1-1, with D perhaps TRBD1 (5 bases). The CDR3 runs 13 residues. The V gene's germline CDR1 is SQVTM and CDR2 ANQGSEA. V was pared by 4 bases and J by 2 bases, with 11 bases between. This chain's CDR3 is CSVVETVNTEAFF. DNA of the CDR3: TGCAGCGTTGTTGAGACAGTAAACACTGAAGCTTTCTTT.